Below, 28 T cell receptor beta chains from the same sample are listed, as sequenced in a study of human T cells and chemical hapten exposure. Using its own MiXCR run on the RACE reads, TCRdb lists one record per CDR3 protein. This table has about 400,000 distinct CDR3 sequences, about 6% appearing once. Time point specified: patch test 2, 6 weeks after DPC sensitization. The treatment was: therapeutic diphenylcyclopropenone sensitization with weekly scalp DPC. The sequencing used whole blood, collected in connection with sensitization to the hapten diphenylcyclopropenone (DPC). The receptors derive from a woman aged 18 to 35 with alopecia areata. Some clones in this sample may be carry-over from other donors' samples.

There are a few counts of this clonotype. This sequence joins TRBV7-9 and TRBJ1-4; D gene ambiguous. V gave up 1 base and J gave up 7 bases, with 19 bases separating them. This CDR3 has 17 amino acids. Germline V gene sequence: CDR1 SEHNR, CDR2 FQNEAQ (reference sequence). CDR3: CASSLGLSRGHGEKLFF. The DNA of the CDR3 is TGTGCCAGCAGCTTAGGATTAAGTAGAGGGCATGGTGAAAAACTGTTTTTT.

This clonotype was counted at least ten times. The chain links TRBV29-1 to TRBJ2-2, with D perhaps TRBD1 (5 bases). Germline CDR1 SQVTM, CDR2 ANQGSEA. V lost 6 bases, J lost 6 bases, and 11 bases lay in between. The CDR3 is made up of 12 amino acids. The CDR3 sequence is CSVLQVAGELFF. The CDR3 coding sequence is TGCAGCGTACTACAGGTCGCCGGGGAGCTGTTTTTT.

The chain carries TRBV6-5 and TRBJ2-7, with TRBD1 matching 7 bases. Germline CDR1 and CDR2: MNHEY and SVGAGI. CDR3 length equals 14 residues. V was pared by 2 bases and J by 4 bases, with 5 bases of the junction left unmatched. CDR3: CASSYAYRGYEQYF. CDR3 coding DNA: TGTGCCAGCAGTTACGCGTACAGGGGATACGAGCAGTACTTC.

Only a few counts were recorded for this clonotype. DNA of the CDR3: TGTGCCAGCAGCGAGCTTGACAGGGGGCGCCCCGGGGAGCTGTTTTTT. Its protein product is CASSELDRGRPGELFF. The chain couples TRBV6-6 to TRBJ2-2; 10 nucleotides match TRBD1. This CDR3 region has 16 residues. The germline V gene has CDR1 MNHNY and CDR2 SVGAGI (reference sequence). V lost 6 bases, J lost 6 bases, and 10 bases stayed unmatched.

The gene calls are TRBV2 and TRBJ1-3, with D unclear. Germline loops: CDR1 SNHLY, CDR2 FYNNEI. CDR3 length: 15 amino acids. Trimming removed 3 bases at V and 0 bases at J, with 9 bases between. The CDR3 DNA sequence: TGTGCCAGCAGTGAGGGCGTTACCTCTGGAAACACCATATATTTT. Translating it yields CASSEGVTSGNTIYF.

This chain links TRBV7-9 with TRBJ1-5; a weak D match, TRBD1 (5 bases). The CDR3 runs 14 residues. The ends were cut back, 2 bases at V and 7 bases at J, with 12 bases in the middle. From germline, CDR1 is SEHNR and CDR2 FQNEAQ (reference sequence). This CDR3 reads CASSLSNGDQPQHF. CDR3 DNA sequence: TGTGCCAGCAGCTTATCTAACGGGGACCAGCCCCAGCATTTT.

This clonotype was observed at least ten times. The chain carries TRBV6-2 or TRBV6-3 and TRBJ2-3; TRBD2 is a possible D gene (6 bases). The germline V gene has CDR1 MNHEY and CDR2 SVGEGT. V shed 7 bases and J shed 2 bases, with 13 bases lying between them. The CDR3 contains 14 residues. CDR3 in amino acids: CASTLGLPTDTQYF. The DNA of the CDR3 is TGTGCCAGCACCCTAGGACTACCCACAGATACGCAGTATTTT.

This clonotype was counted many times. The chain recombines TRBV12-5 with TRBJ2-3; TRBD2 agrees at 8 bases. Germline CDR1 reads LGHNT; CDR2 reads FRNRAP. Germline trimming cut 3 bases from V and 1 base from J; bases unmatched to any gene: 0. The CDR3 spans 14 residues. The CDR3 DNA sequence: TGTGCTAGTGGTTTTAGCGGGGGCACAGATACGCAGTATTTT. It translates to CASGFSGGTDTQYF.

This clonotype occurred many times. J is TRBJ1-1 and V is TRBV7-2; 9 bases align to TRBD1. The V gene's germline CDR1 is SGHTA and CDR2 FQGNSA. V lost 4 bases to trimming and J lost 6 bases; unmatched junction nucleotides: 3. This CDR3 has 13 amino acids. In DNA form, the CDR3 reads TGTGCCAGCAGCTGGGACAGGGTATCTGAAGCTTTCTTT. Amino acids: CASSWDRVSEAFF.

This clonotype was seen only a few times. The chain links TRBV12-3 or TRBV12-4 to TRBJ2-2; 9 bases agree with TRBD2. CDR3 length: 15 residues. The V and J ends lost 3 bases and 3 bases, in that order; junction bases with no gene match: 2. CDR3 nucleotide sequence: TGTGCCAGCAGTTTGACTAGCGGAGACACCGGGGAGCTGTTTTTT. Its translation is CASSLTSGDTGELFF.

This clonotype appeared many times. This rearrangement joins TRBV4-3 to TRBJ1-4, with D possibly matching TRBD1 (6 bases). This CDR3 spans 16 amino acids. CDR1 and CDR2 from the germline V gene are LGHNA and YSLEER. Trimming shortened V by 0 bases and J by 8 bases, and 16 bases separated the two germline ends. The CDR3 loop is CASSQDNAGGSEKLFF. DNA for the CDR3: TGCGCCAGCAGCCAAGATAATGCGGGGGGCAGCGAAAAACTGTTTTTT.

This clonotype was seen repeatedly, ten times or more. The chain combines TRBV20-1 with TRBJ1-4; D is uncertain. Per germline, CDR1 DFQATT and CDR2 SNEGSKA (reference sequence). The V end was cut by 1 base, the J end by 3 bases, with 9 bases between. The CDR3 consists of 14 residues. The CDR3 sequence: CSARGGRANEKLFF. Written as DNA, the CDR3 is TGCAGTGCTAGAGGAGGCAGAGCTAATGAAAAACTGTTTTTT.

This chain uses TRBV2 with TRBJ1-4, with 12 bases matching TRBD1. The CDR3 covers 18 residues. V gave up 2 bases and J gave up 6 bases; unmatched junction bases: 10. Germline-derived CDR1 and CDR2 are SNHLY and FYNNEI. CDR3 nucleotides: TGTGCCAGCAGTGAAAGTGGGACAGGGGGCTTGGTCGATGAAAAACTGTTTTTT. Residues: CASSESGTGGLVDEKLFF.

This chain links TRBV12-3 or TRBV12-4 with TRBJ1-2, with D hard to call. V lost 6 bases and J lost 5, with 13 bases in between. CDR3 size: 13 residues. The CDR3 spells CASSPLGGYGYTF. In nucleotides, the CDR3 is TGTGCCAGCAGCCCCCTAGGAGGGTATGGCTACACCTTC.

This clonotype showed up just a few times. This chain joins TRBV12-3 or TRBV12-4 and TRBJ2-6; D is perhaps TRBD1 (6 bases). CDR3 length: 18 residues. V was trimmed by 2 bases and J by 0 bases, leaving 14 bases between them. CDR3 amino acids: CASSLRTGHHSGANVLTF. CDR3 sequence (DNA): TGTGCCAGCAGTTTAAGAACGGGACACCACTCTGGGGCCAACGTCCTGACTTTC.

There are many counts of this clonotype. This chain links TRBV20-1 with TRBJ1-2, with D perhaps TRBD1 (5 bases). Trimming took 6 bases from V and 4 from J, leaving 12 bases between them. The CDR3 length is 12 residues. Germline V gene sequence: CDR1 DFQATT, CDR2 SNEGSKA (reference sequence). The DNA for the CDR3 is TGCAGTGCCCCAGGGTTAGGCTATGGCTACACCTTC. Protein product: CSAPGLGYGYTF.

This clonotype was found a few times. This chain joins TRBV5-1 and TRBJ2-4, with TRBD1 matching over 11 bases. The J segment lost 0 bases and the V segment lost 2 bases, leaving 1 base of the junction unmatched. This CDR3 is built from 16 residues. Germline CDR1 is SGHRS and CDR2 is YFSETQ. CDR3 sequence: CASSLGQGAAKNIQYF. DNA for the CDR3: TGCGCCAGCAGCTTAGGACAGGGGGCAGCCAAAAACATTCAGTACTTC.

This clonotype was found many times. This chain joins TRBV20-1 and TRBJ2-6; possibly TRBD1 or TRBD2 for D (5 bases each). CDR1 and CDR2 from the germline V gene are DFQATT and SNEGSKA (reference sequence). With 0 bases removed from V and 1 base from J, the gap between germline ends came to 13 bases. The CDR3 covers 17 residues. CDR3 in amino acids: CSARDWGKQSGANVLTF. The CDR3 nucleotides read TGCAGTGCTAGAGATTGGGGGAAGCAATCTGGGGCCAACGTCCTGACTTTC.

This clonotype appeared many times. The chain couples TRBV14 to TRBJ1-3; D gene uncertain. The germline V and J ends were trimmed by 1 base and 2 bases, with 0 bases remaining between them. From germline, CDR1 is SGHDN and CDR2 FVKESK. This CDR3 comprises 12 residues. The CDR3 DNA sequence: TGTGCCAGCAGCCAAGCTGGAAACACCATATATTTT. This translates into CASSQAGNTIYF.

This clonotype was counted only a few times. V usage is TRBV7-9 and J usage is TRBJ1-1; D ambiguous. The V gene's germline CDR1 is SEHNR and CDR2 FQNEAQ (reference sequence). The CDR3 runs 13 residues. V was cut by 1 base and J by 4 bases, with 7 bases left in between. The CDR3 is CASSLGDRTEAFF. In DNA, the CDR3 is TGTGCCAGCAGCTTAGGAGACCGCACTGAAGCTTTCTTT. The complete variable domain, with remaining parts taken from reference TRBV7-9 and TRBJ1-1, reads DTGVSQNPRHKITKRGQNVTFRCDPISEHNRLYWYRQTLGQGPEFLTYFQNEAQLEKSRLLSDRFSAERPKGSFSTLEIQRTEQGDSAMYLCASSLGDRTEAFFGQGTRLTVV.

This clonotype was counted a few times. V usage is TRBV7-9 and J usage is TRBJ2-7; 13 nucleotides match TRBD2. Germline-derived CDR1 and CDR2 are SEHNR and FQNEAQ (reference sequence). The CDR3 loop spans 21 amino acids. V was clipped by 0 bases and J by 1 base; unmatched bases: 15. The CDR3 DNA follows: TGTGCCAGCAGCTTAGCCCACACCCTACTAGCGGGGGGGCCTAGGTCCTACGAGCAGTACTTC. Amino acid sequence: CASSLAHTLLAGGPRSYEQYF.

This clonotype was recorded at least ten times. J is TRBJ2-7 and V is TRBV5-6; 9 bases match TRBD1. Germline loops: CDR1 SGHDT, CDR2 YYEEEE. The CDR3 is 14 amino acids. The V segment lost 3 bases and the J segment 3 bases; nucleotides outside the gene matches: 4. CDR3 DNA sequence: TGTGCCAGCAGCTGGATGACAGGGGGCTACGAGCAGTACTTC. Translated: CASSWMTGGYEQYF.

This clonotype was observed many times. This chain connects TRBV29-1 to TRBJ1-4; D unclear. Germline CDR1 is SQVTM and CDR2 is ANQGSEA. The CDR3 is 11 amino acids. V lost 7 bases and J 1 base, leaving 4 bases between the germline ends. The CDR3 nucleotides are TGCAGCGCCAGAACTAATGAAAAACTGTTTTTT. Protein product: CSARTNEKLFF.

This rearrangement joins TRBV27 to TRBJ2-7, with 7 bases fitting TRBD1. V lost 1 base to trimming and J lost 7 bases; unmatched junction nucleotides: 13. The CDR3 consists of 16 residues. Germline V gene data show CDR1 as MNHEY and CDR2 as SMNVEV (reference sequence). CDR3 protein: CASSLLGGHRAREQYF. The CDR3 DNA reads as TGTGCCAGCAGTTTATTAGGGGGCCATAGGGCGCGAGAGCAGTACTTC.

The J gene is TRBJ1-1, the V gene TRBV6-2 or TRBV6-3; TRBD1 is a possible D gene (5 bases). V lost 7 bases and J lost 0, with 21 bases in between. The CDR3 sequence is 17 residues long. Germline V gene sequence: CDR1 MNHEY, CDR2 SVGEGT. CDR3 DNA sequence: TGTGCCAGCACCATGGGACGGCTTCCCCTGATGAACACTGAAGCTTTCTTT. Translating it yields CASTMGRLPLMNTEAFF.

This clonotype was detected only a few times. The genes are TRBV4-3 and TRBJ2-1, with TRBD2 matching 9 bases. With V trimmed by 1 base and J by 7 bases, 14 bases remained unmatched. Germline assignment: CDR1 LGHNA and CDR2 YSLEER. The CDR3 extends over 18 amino acids. The CDR3 DNA sequence: TGCGCCAGCAGCCAAGGGGTGGTGGCGGGGGGGCTGAGAAATGAGCAGTTCTTC. This translates into CASSQGVVAGGLRNEQFF.

The chain carries TRBV28 and TRBJ1-6; the D gene is possibly TRBD1 (5 bases). The CDR3 has 16 amino acids. Trimming shortened V by 1 base and J by 5 bases, and 12 bases separated the two germline ends. In germline, CDR1 is MDHEN, CDR2 SYDVKM. CDR3 DNA sequence: TGTGCCAGCAGTTTATCGTGGGGGGAGAATAATTCACCCCTCCACTTT. This sequence encodes CASSLSWGENNSPLHF.

This clonotype has only a few counts. V usage is TRBV6-6 and J usage is TRBJ2-3; 8 bases fit TRBD2. The CDR3 is 14 amino acids. V dropped 7 bases and J dropped 5; count of bases not matched to a gene: 8. Germline V CDR1 and CDR2: MNHNY, SVGAGI (reference sequence). In nucleotides, the CDR3 is TGTGCCAGCATTCCGGGGGGGCCGAGAGATACGCAGTATTTT. Encoded protein: CASIPGGPRDTQYF.